This T cell receptor (beta chain) derives from a study of blood T cell repertoires in COVID-19. The assay was immunoSEQ multiplex PCR, and TCRdb's table has in-frame clones only and misses some. The sample consists of about 60,000 clones, approximately 90% of them appearing once. The length of the CDR3 is 14 residues. V gave up 8 bases and J gave up 1 base; unmatched junction bases: 7. CDR1 MNHEY and CDR2 SVGAGI come from the germline V gene. The material sequenced was peripheral blood. The rearrangement joins TRBV6-5 to TRBJ2-7; 8 nucleotides match TRBD1. The source of this sequence is a man between 60 and 70 years old with acute or convalescent COVID-19. CDR3 loop: CASGWDRLSYEQYF. The CDR3 region has the DNA TGTGCCAGCGGCTGGGACAGGCTATCCTACGAGCAGTACTTC.